These 28 T cell receptor beta chains were all obtained from the same sample, sequenced in a study of Ad26.COV2.S vaccination and SARS-CoV-2 variants. Libraries were prepared by immunoSEQ multiplex PCR; TCRdb keeps only in-frame clonotypes and omits some of them. The repertoire has approximately 300,000 clones, about 86% of them found once; the top ten carry more than 1.5%. Sample treatment: 15 to 20 received Ad26.COV2.S at low or high dose, single or two shots; 5 received placebo; per-sample allocation not given. Samples analyzed were those drawn on day 63 after the first vaccine or placebo injection. Source: peripheral blood, taken in a trial of Ad26.COV2.S vaccine versus placebo. The receptors come from a person between 18 and 65 years old who received the Ad26.COV2.S COVID-19 vaccine or a placebo.

The chain links TRBV27 to TRBJ1-6; possibly TRBD1 for D (6 bases). CDR1 MNHEY and CDR2 SMNVEV come from the germline V gene (reference sequence). Trimming took 7 bases from V and 1 from J, leaving 14 bases between them. This CDR3 spans 16 amino acids. CDR3 nucleotide sequence: TGTGCCAGCAATGCCAGGACAGTATCCTATAATTCACCCCTCCACTTT. It specifies CASNARTVSYNSPLHF.

V and J are TRBV4-1 and TRBJ1-1; D is undetermined. The CDR3 totals 13 residues. The V gene lost 8 bases and the J gene lost 3 bases, with 13 bases spanning the gap. Germline V gene data show CDR1 as MGHRA and CDR2 as YSYEKL. The CDR3 protein is CASSPLRYTEAFF. The DNA for the CDR3 is TGCGCCAGCTCCCCGTTACGTTACACTGAAGCTTTCTTT.

V gene TRBV5-1 combines with J gene TRBJ1-6; D gene unclear. With 4 bases removed from V and 5 bases from J, the gap between germline ends came to 10 bases. The V gene's germline CDR1 is SGHRS and CDR2 YFSETQ. The CDR3 consists of 14 residues. DNA of the CDR3: TGCGCCAGCAGCCGTCAGGCCGATAATTCACCCCTCCACTTT. This translates into CASSRQADNSPLHF. The whole variable domain, filled in from reference TRBV5-1 and TRBJ1-6, reads KAGVTQTPRYLIKTRGQQVTLSCSPISGHRSVSWYQQTPGQGLQFLFEYFSETQRNKGNFPGRFSGRQFSNSRSEMNVSTLELGDSALYLCASSRQADNSPLHFGNGTRLTVT.

This chain connects TRBV18 to TRBJ1-5; D remains ambiguous. The CDR3 runs 16 residues. The V gene's germline CDR1 is KGHSH and CDR2 LQKENI. The germline V and J ends were trimmed by 3 bases and 3 bases, with 15 bases remaining between them. CDR3 sequence (DNA): TGTGCCAGCTCACCCCCTTGGGGAGGGCTCAATCAGCCCCAGCATTTT. Translation: CASSPPWGGLNQPQHF.

The genes are TRBV9 and TRBJ2-3, with D unresolved. V was shortened by 4 bases and J by 0 bases, with 9 bases between the two germline ends. Germline V CDR1 and CDR2: SGDLS, YYNGEE. The CDR3 loop spans 14 amino acids. The CDR3 bases are TGTGCCAGCAGCCCTCGGATTAGCACAGATACGCAGTATTTT. It codes for CASSPRISTDTQYF.

The chain links TRBV5-1 to TRBJ1-2; 7 bases are shared with TRBD1. After removal of 3 bases from V and 4 bases from J, the junction contained 3 bases not matched to a gene. Looked up from germline, CDR1 is SGHRS and CDR2 is YFSETQ. The CDR3 totals 13 residues. The CDR3 DNA reads as TGCGCCAGCAGCTCGACAGGGTTCTATGGCTACACCTTC. Translation: CASSSTGFYGYTF.

This chain connects TRBV7-2 to TRBJ2-1, with 8 bases matching TRBD1. The CDR3 runs 13 residues. With 7 bases clipped from V and 7 bases from J, the junction kept 6 bases outside the gene matches. Germline CDR1 and CDR2: SGHTA and FQGNSA. The CDR3 is CASTRTGFNEQFF. CDR3 nucleotide sequence: TGTGCCAGCACCAGGACAGGGTTTAATGAGCAGTTCTTC.

The rearrangement uses TRBV27 and TRBJ1-6; 8 bases match TRBD1. The CDR3 covers 16 residues. Germline values: CDR1 MNHEY, CDR2 SMNVEV (reference sequence). V lost 5 bases, J lost 9 bases, and 12 bases stayed unmatched. The CDR3 DNA reads TGTGCCAGCAGTAGACAGGGGTTCCGGATAGGTTCACCCCTCCACTTT. Translated: CASSRQGFRIGSPLHF.

The gene calls are TRBV7-3 and TRBJ2-5, with 8 bases that match TRBD2. This CDR3 comprises 16 residues. The germline gives CDR1 SGHTA, CDR2 FQGTGA. Germline trimming cut 2 bases from V and 4 bases from J; bases unmatched to any gene: 9. CDR3 sequence: CASSLAGGLAPETQYF. Here the CDR3 DNA reads TGTGCCAGCAGCTTAGCGGGTGGACTAGCCCCAGAGACCCAGTACTTC.

The genes are TRBV5-1 and TRBJ2-7; no definite D call. V was pared by 0 bases and J by 4 bases, with 14 bases between. CDR3 length equals 15 residues. Germline values: CDR1 SGHRS, CDR2 YFSETQ. CDR3 in DNA: TGCGCCAGCAGCTTGGGTGGGATTGGGGAATACGAGCAGTACTTC. The encoded protein is CASSLGGIGEYEQYF.

The CDR3 here is CASSRPTNEKLFF. CDR3 nucleotides: TGTGCCAGCAGTCGGCCAACTAATGAAAAACTGTTTTTT. The gene calls are TRBV25-1 and TRBJ1-4; D gene unclear. The CDR3 loop spans 13 amino acids. The V gene's germline CDR1 is MGHDK and CDR2 SYGVNS. V lost 5 bases to trimming and J lost 0 bases, with 4 bases between them.

About this clone itself: One end of the junction does not line up with germline, which may come from a read error. This chain joins TRBV7-6 and TRBJ1-5, with D unclear. Germline CDR1 SGHVS, CDR2 FNYEAQ. The CDR3 totals 15 residues. In nucleotides, the CDR3 is TGTGCCAGCAGCTTACTCCGGACTAGCAATCAGCCCCCGCATTTT. It encodes CASSLLRTSNQPPHF.

This clone was recorded a few times. The V and J genes are TRBV3-1 (or the pseudogene TRBV3-2) and TRBJ1-4; D is undetermined. The V gene's germline CDR1 is LGHDT and CDR2 YNNKEL (reference sequence). The V end lost 3 bases, the J end lost 7 bases, and 3 bases lay between the germline ends. CDR3 length: 11 residues. For the CDR3, the DNA is TGTGCCAGCAGCCACGGTGAAAAACTGTTTTTT. Protein product: CASSHGEKLFF.

This clone was found a few times. This sequence joins TRBV24-1 and TRBJ2-7; maybe TRBD1 (7 bases). This CDR3 is 17 amino acids long. V was trimmed by 2 bases and J by 0 bases, leaving 16 bases between them. Germline loops: CDR1 KGHDR, CDR2 SFDVKD. The CDR3 region is CATSDSGGTESSYEQYF. As DNA, the CDR3 is TGTGCCACCAGTGATTCGGGCGGGACAGAGAGCTCCTACGAGCAGTACTTC.

In its sample, this clone was seen a few times. The genes are TRBV29-1 and TRBJ2-1; D may be TRBD1 (7 bases). The CDR3 runs to 14 residues. V dropped 1 base and J dropped 8 bases, with 15 bases sitting between them. Germline V CDR1 and CDR2: SQVTM, ANQGSEA. This CDR3 reads CSVEGFRGVDEQFF. The DNA of the CDR3 is TGCAGCGTTGAAGGTTTCAGGGGGGTTGATGAGCAGTTCTTC.

This chain uses TRBV2 with TRBJ1-6; D gene unclear. Germline values: CDR1 SNHLY, CDR2 FYNNEI. The CDR3 loop spans 15 amino acids. The germline V and J ends were trimmed by 3 bases and 0 bases, with 6 bases remaining between them. As DNA, the CDR3 is TGTGCCAGCAGTGACAGCCACTCCTATAATTCACCCCTCCACTTT. Translated: CASSDSHSYNSPLHF.

The chain uses TRBV7-2 and TRBJ2-1; 7 nucleotides line up with TRBD2. Germline CDR1 is SGHTA and CDR2 is FQGNSA. CDR3 length: 15 amino acids. V lost 6 bases to trimming and J lost 8 bases; unmatched junction nucleotides: 13. This CDR3 reads CASSLRWGGEDEQFF. CDR3 DNA sequence: TGTGCCAGCAGTCTAAGGTGGGGGGGGGAGGATGAGCAGTTCTTC. The full variable domain, rest sourced from reference TRBV7-2 and TRBJ2-1, is GAGVSQSPSNKVTEKGKDVELRCDPISGHTALYWYRQSLGQGLEFLIYFQGNSAPDKSGLPSDRFSAERTGGSVSTLTIQRTQQEDSAVYLCASSLRWGGEDEQFFGPGTRLTVL.

The chain recombines TRBV4-2 with TRBJ2-1, with 8 bases fitting TRBD2. This CDR3 spans 16 amino acids. The V gene's germline CDR1 is LGHNA and CDR2 YNFKEQ. V gave up 0 bases and J gave up 4 bases; unmatched junction bases: 5. The CDR3 DNA reads TGTGCCAGCAGCCAAGACCCAGCGGGGGTATACAATGAGCAGTTCTTC. It codes for CASSQDPAGVYNEQFF.

This sequence joins TRBV27 and TRBJ2-1, with D possibly matching TRBD2 (5 bases). CDR1 is MNHEY, CDR2 SMNVEV, per germline (reference sequence). V dropped 5 bases and J dropped 0 bases, with 14 bases sitting between them. The length of the CDR3 is 16 residues. The CDR3 bases are TGTGCCAGCAGTGCAGGCGGGTACTACTCCTACAATGAGCAGTTCTTC. This gives the protein CASSAGGYYSYNEQFF.

The V gene is TRBV28, the J gene TRBJ1-6; 9 bases map to TRBD1. This CDR3 has 14 residues. Looked up from germline, CDR1 is MDHEN and CDR2 is SYDVKM. V was clipped by 6 bases and J by 11 bases; unmatched bases: 8. In DNA, the CDR3 is TGTGCCAGCAGCAGAGGACAGGGGAGGACACCCCTCCACTTT. Its translation: CASSRGQGRTPLHF.

J is TRBJ2-3 and V is TRBV7-2; 8 bases are a match to TRBD1. Germline V gives CDR1 SGHTA, CDR2 FQGNSA. This CDR3 is built from 16 residues. Trimming took 5 bases from V and 4 from J; bases not matched to a gene: 11. CDR3 bases: TGTGCCAGCAGCCCCCGGCAGGGGGCTTCCGCAGATACGCAGTATTTT. It encodes CASSPRQGASADTQYF.

This clone was found once. The chain carries TRBV6-2 or TRBV6-3 and TRBJ2-4; the D is unclear. The CDR3 runs to 15 residues. Trimming stripped 5 bases from V and 4 bases from J, with 15 bases between. Germline CDR1 reads MNHEY; CDR2 reads SVGEGT. The CDR3, as DNA: TGTGCCAGCAGTAGTTCGTGGCCTTCTAAAAACATTCAGTACTTC. As protein: CASSSSWPSKNIQYF.

CDR3: CASSYSRGANYGYTF. The CDR3 DNA reads TGTGCCAGCAGTTACTCGAGGGGAGCTAACTATGGCTACACCTTC. This sequence joins TRBV6-5 and TRBJ1-2, with D maybe TRBD1 (5 bases). The germline V and J ends were trimmed by 0 bases and 0 bases, with 8 bases remaining between them. The germline gives CDR1 MNHEY, CDR2 SVGAGI. The CDR3 is 15 amino acids.

This clone appeared a single time. The sample contains more than one DNA sequence encoding this CDR3. The rearrangement links TRBV6-5 to TRBJ1-1; D not certain. Trimming took 0 bases from V and 1 from J, leaving 6 bases between them. From germline, CDR1 is MNHEY and CDR2 SVGAGI. This CDR3 contains 14 residues. CDR3 residues: CASSYSTGNTEAFF. The CDR3 DNA is TGTGCCAGCAGTTACTCGACCGGGAACACTGAAGCTTTCTTT.

The V and J genes are TRBV7-9 and TRBJ2-5; TRBD1 might be the D (6 bases). Germline-derived CDR1 and CDR2 are SEHNR and FQNEAQ (reference sequence). V lost 5 bases, J lost 10 bases, and 23 bases lay in between. This CDR3 region has 15 residues. CDR3 residues: CASSPPWGPGMDQYF. For the CDR3, the DNA is TGTGCCAGCAGCCCCCCCTGGGGGCCTGGGATGGACCAGTACTTC.

The chain carries TRBV6-5 and TRBJ1-2, with D hard to call. In germline, CDR1 is MNHEY, CDR2 SVGAGI. V was trimmed by 7 bases and J by 6 bases, leaving 15 bases between them. The CDR3 loop spans 13 amino acids. The CDR3 loop reads CASTPGLSDGYTF. The CDR3 DNA sequence: TGTGCCAGCACCCCCGGGCTCAGCGATGGCTACACCTTC.

The genes are TRBV29-1 and TRBJ1-1; TRBD1 might be the D (6 bases). CDR3 length equals 14 residues. V shed 6 bases and J shed 0 bases, with 14 bases lying between them. The V gene's germline CDR1 is SQVTM and CDR2 ANQGSEA. The CDR3 sequence: CSVHRTDLNTEAFF. The CDR3 DNA follows: TGCAGCGTCCATCGGACAGACTTGAACACTGAAGCTTTCTTT.

The V and J genes are TRBV30 and TRBJ1-3; a weak D match, TRBD1 (5 bases). Germline V lookup: CDR1 GTSNPN, CDR2 SVGIG (reference sequence). Trimming stripped 5 bases from V and 0 bases from J, with 11 bases between. The CDR3 is made up of 14 amino acids. CDR3 in DNA: TGTGCCTGGCAGGGTACCGGCTCTGGAAACACCATATATTTT. As protein: CAWQGTGSGNTIYF.